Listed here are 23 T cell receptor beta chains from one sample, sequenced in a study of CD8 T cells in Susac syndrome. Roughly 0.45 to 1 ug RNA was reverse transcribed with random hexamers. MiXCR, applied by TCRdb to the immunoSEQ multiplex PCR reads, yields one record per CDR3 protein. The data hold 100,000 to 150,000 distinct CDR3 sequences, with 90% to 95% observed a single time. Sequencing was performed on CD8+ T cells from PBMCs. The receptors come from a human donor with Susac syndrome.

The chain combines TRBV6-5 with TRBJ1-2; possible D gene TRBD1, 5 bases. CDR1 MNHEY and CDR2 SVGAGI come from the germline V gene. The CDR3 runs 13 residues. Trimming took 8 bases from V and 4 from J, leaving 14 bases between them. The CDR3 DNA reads TGTGCCAGCGGGGCTATGGGGTTCTATGGCTACACCTTC. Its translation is CASGAMGFYGYTF.

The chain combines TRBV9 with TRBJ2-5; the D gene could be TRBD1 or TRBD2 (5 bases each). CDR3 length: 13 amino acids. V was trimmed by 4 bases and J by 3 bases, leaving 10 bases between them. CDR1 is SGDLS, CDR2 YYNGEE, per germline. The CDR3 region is CASSSGAEETQYF. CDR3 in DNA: TGTGCCAGCAGCTCCGGGGCCGAAGAGACCCAGTACTTC. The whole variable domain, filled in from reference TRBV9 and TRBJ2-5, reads DSGVTQTPKHLITATGQRVTLRCSPRSGDLSVYWYQQSLDQGLQFLIQYYNGEERAKGNILERFSAQQFPDLHSELNLSSLELGDSALYFCASSSGAEETQYFGPGTRLLVL.

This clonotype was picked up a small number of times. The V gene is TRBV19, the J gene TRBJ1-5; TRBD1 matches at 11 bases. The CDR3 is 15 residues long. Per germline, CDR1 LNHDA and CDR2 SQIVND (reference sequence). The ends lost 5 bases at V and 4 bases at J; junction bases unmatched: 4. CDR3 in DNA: TGTGCCAGTAGTTATGGACAGGGGGCGAATCAGCCCCAGCATTTT. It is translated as CASSYGQGANQPQHF.

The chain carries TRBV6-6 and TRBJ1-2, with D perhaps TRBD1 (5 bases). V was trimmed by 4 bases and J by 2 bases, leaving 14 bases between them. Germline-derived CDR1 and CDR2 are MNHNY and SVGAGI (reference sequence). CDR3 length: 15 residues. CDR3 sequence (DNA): TGTGCCAGCAGTTTCCTCCCGCGGGGGAACTATGGCTACACCTTC. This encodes CASSFLPRGNYGYTF.

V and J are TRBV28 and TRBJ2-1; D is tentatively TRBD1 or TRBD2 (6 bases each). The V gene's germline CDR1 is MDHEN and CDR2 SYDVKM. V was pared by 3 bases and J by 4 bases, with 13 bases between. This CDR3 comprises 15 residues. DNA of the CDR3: TGTGCCAGCAGTTTTAGGGGGGAGGCTTACAATGAGCAGTTCTTC. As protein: CASSFRGEAYNEQFF.

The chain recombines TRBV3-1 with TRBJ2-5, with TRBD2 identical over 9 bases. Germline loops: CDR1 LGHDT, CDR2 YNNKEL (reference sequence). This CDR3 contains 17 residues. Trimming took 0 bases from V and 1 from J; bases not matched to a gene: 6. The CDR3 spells CASSQDEVAGAQETQYF. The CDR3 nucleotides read TGTGCCAGCAGCCAAGATGAGGTAGCGGGGGCCCAAGAGACCCAGTACTTC.

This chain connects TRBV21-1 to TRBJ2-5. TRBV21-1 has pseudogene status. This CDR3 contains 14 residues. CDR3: CASSNVWVGETQYF. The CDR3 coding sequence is TGTGCCAGCAGCAATGTTTGGGTGGGGGAGACCCAGTACTTC.

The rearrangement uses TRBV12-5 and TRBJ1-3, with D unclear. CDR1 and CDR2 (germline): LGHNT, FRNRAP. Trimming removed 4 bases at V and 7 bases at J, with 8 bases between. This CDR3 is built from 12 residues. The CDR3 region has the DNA TGTGCTAGTGGTTCCCCCGGTAACACCATATATTTT. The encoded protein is CASGSPGNTIYF.

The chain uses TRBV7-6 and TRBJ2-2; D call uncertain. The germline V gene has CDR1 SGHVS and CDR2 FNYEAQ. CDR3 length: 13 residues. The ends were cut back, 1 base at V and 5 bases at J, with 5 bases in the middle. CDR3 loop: CASSLDTTGELFF. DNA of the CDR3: TGTGCCAGCAGCTTAGATACGACCGGGGAGCTGTTTTTT.

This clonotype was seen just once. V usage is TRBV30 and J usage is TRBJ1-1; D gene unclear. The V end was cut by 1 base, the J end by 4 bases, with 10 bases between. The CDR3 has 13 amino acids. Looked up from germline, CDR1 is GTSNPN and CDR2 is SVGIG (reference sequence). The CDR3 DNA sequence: TGTGCCTGGAGTGAGACAAGGGCCACTGAAGCTTTCTTT. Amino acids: CAWSETRATEAFF.

CDR3 in amino acids: CASSHPEGADTEAFF. CDR3 in DNA: TGCGCCAGCAGCCACCCGGAAGGGGCCGACACTGAAGCTTTCTTT. This chain links TRBV4-1 with TRBJ1-1; tentatively, D is TRBD1 (5 bases). The CDR3 totals 15 residues. Between the trimmed V and J ends, which lost 3 bases and 3 bases, there was a span of 14 bases. Germline V CDR1 and CDR2: MGHRA, YSYEKL.

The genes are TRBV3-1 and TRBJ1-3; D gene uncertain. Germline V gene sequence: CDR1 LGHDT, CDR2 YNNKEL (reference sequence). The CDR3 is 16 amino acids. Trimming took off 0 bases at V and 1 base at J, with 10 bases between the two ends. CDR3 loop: CASSQESAGSGNTIYF. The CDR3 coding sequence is TGTGCCAGCAGCCAAGAATCCGCGGGGTCTGGAAACACCATATATTTT.

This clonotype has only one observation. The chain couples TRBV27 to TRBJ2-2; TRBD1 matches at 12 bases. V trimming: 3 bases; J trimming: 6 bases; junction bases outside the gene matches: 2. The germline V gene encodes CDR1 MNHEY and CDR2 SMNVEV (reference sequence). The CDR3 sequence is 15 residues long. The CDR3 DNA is TGTGCCAGCAGTTTGGGGACAGGGGGCTCCGGGGAGCTGTTTTTT. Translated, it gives CASSLGTGGSGELFF.

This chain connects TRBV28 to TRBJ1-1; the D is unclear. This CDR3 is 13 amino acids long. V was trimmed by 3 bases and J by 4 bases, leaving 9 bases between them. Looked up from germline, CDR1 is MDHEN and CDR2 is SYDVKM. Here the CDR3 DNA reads TGTGCCAGCAGTTTTGGGCAACGCACTGAAGCTTTCTTT. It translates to CASSFGQRTEAFF.

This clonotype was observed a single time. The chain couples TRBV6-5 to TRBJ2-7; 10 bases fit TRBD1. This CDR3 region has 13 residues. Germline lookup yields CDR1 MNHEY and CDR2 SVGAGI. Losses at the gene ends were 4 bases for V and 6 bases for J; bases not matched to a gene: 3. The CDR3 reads CASSLGQGFEQYF. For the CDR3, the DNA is TGTGCCAGCAGTTTGGGACAGGGGTTCGAGCAGTACTTC.

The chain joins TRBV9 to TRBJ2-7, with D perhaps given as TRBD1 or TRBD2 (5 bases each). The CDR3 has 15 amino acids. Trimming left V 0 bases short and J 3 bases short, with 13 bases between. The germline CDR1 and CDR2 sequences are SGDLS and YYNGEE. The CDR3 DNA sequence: TGTGCCAGCAGCGTAGACGGGACGGACCACTACGAGCAGTACTTC. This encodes CASSVDGTDHYEQYF.

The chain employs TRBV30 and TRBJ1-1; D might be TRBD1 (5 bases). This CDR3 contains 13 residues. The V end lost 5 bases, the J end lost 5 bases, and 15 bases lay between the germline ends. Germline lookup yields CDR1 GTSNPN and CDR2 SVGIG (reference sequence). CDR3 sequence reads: CAWGRTRGTEAFF. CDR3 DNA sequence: TGTGCCTGGGGAAGGACGCGGGGGACTGAAGCTTTCTTT.

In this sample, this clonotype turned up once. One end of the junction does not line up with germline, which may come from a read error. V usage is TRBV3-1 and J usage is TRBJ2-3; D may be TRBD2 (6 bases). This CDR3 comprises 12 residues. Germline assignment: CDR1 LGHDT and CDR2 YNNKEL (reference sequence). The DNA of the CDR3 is TGTGCCAGCAGCCTCGGAGGGCTCGGGGCAACGTTT. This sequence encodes CASSLGGLGATF.

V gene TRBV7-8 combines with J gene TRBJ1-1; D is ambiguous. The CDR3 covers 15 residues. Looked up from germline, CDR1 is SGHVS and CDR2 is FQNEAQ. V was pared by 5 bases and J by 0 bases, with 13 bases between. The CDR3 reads CASSGSGGVNTEAFF. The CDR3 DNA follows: TGTGCCAGCAGCGGGTCAGGCGGAGTGAACACTGAAGCTTTCTTT.

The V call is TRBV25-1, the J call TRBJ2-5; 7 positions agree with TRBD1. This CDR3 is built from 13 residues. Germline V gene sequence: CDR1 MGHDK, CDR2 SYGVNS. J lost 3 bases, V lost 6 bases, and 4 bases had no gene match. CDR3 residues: CASRGTAKETQYF. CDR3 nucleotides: TGTGCCAGCAGGGGGACAGCCAAAGAGACCCAGTACTTC. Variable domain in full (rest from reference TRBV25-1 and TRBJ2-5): EADIYQTPRYLVIGTGKKITLECSQTMGHDKMYWYQQDPGMELHLIHYSYGVNSTEKGDLSSESTVSRIRTEHFPLTLESARPSHTSQYLCASRGTAKETQYFGPGTRLLVL.

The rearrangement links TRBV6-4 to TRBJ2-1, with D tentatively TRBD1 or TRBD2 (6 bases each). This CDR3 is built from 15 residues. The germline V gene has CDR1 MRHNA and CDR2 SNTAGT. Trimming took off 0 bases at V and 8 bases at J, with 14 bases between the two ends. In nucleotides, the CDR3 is TGTGCCAGCAGTGACTCGGGGGGCAGGGGAGATGAGCAGTTCTTC. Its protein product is CASSDSGGRGDEQFF.

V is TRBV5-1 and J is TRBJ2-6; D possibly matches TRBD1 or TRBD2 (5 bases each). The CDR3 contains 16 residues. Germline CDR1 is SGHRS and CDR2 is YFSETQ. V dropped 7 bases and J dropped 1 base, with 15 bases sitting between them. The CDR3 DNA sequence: TGCGCCAGCGGTTCGGGACCTCGTTCTGGGGCCAACGTCCTGACTTTC. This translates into CASGSGPRSGANVLTF.

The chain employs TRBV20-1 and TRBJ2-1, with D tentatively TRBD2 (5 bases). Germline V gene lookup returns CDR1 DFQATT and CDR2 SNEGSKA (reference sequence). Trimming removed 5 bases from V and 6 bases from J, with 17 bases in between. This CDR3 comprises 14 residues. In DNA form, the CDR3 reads TGCAGTGCTGAGGCGCTAGCCGGTGGCAATGAGCAGTTCTTC. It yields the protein CSAEALAGGNEQFF.